Below, one TCR beta chain is given with its context. Its specificity is unknown. The ends lost 1 base at V and 4 bases at J; junction bases unmatched: 3. The CDR3 loop spans 14 amino acids. The germline V gene encodes CDR1 MDHEN and CDR2 SYDVKM. The source of the sample is a study of identical twins. TCRdb redid the calling of the 5' RACE reads with MiXCR, one entry per CDR3 protein. The data hold 1.5 million or so distinct CDR3 sequences, with 25% to 35% observed a single time. Study-level findings and limits: Findings came from cross-sectional statistics, without long-term follow-up of donors. The authors noted that invariant MAIT and iNKT cells could partly confound zero-insertion analyses. Abundant cord blood beta clonotypes carried fewer insertions; memory repertoires showed none.

Sequences were obtained from cord blood. V usage is TRBV28 and J usage is TRBJ1-1, with 7 positions matching TRBD1. The source is a newborn girl in good health. The CDR3 loop is CASSLSQGGTEAFF. The DNA of the CDR3 is TGTGCCAGCAGTTTATCCCAGGGGGGCACTGAAGCTTTCTTT.